A selection of T cell receptor beta chains follows, all from one sample in a study of OX40 agonist ivuxolimab in advanced cancers. Data came from immunoSEQ multiplex PCR; TCRdb stores just in-frame clones and leaves some out. The profile covers 95,000 to 100,000 clones, with approximately 80% appearing a single time and roughly 1.5% taken by the ten largest. The sequencing used CD4+ or CD8+ T cells sorted from blood, collected in a trial of the OX40 agonist ivuxolimab. These receptors came from an adult with an advanced solid tumor such as melanoma, head and neck, liver or kidney cancer. Each CDR3 is given with its conserved first and last residue. The D gene is left open where the match is weak. Expanded clones are given a class, and other clones once, few, many or no size at all.

CDR3 length	V gene	clone size	D gene	J gene	CDR3 DNA	CDR3 protein
15	TRBV7-2	-	-	TRBJ1-1	TGTGCCAGCACCACCCCCGGACGGAGGAACACTGAAGCTTTCTTT	CASTTPGRRNTEAFF
16	TRBV21-1	few	-	TRBJ1-1	TGTGCCAGCAGGCAGACCCCGGGACCCAAGAACACTGAAGCTTTCTTT	CASRQTPGPKNTEAFF
17	TRBV5-4	few	-	TRBJ2-6	TGTGCCTACACCCCGGGGGGCCTGAGCTCTGGGGCCAACGTCCTGACTTTC	CAYTPGGLSSGANVLTF
15	TRBV6-5	-	TRBD1	TRBJ1-3	TGTGCCAGCAGTATGGGACAGGTTGGTGGAAACACCATATATTTT	CASSMGQVGGNTIYF
16	TRBV7-9	-	-	TRBJ1-1	TGTGCCAGCAGCCACCCGGGGGGAGTAATGAACACTGAAGCTTTCTTT	CASSHPGGVMNTEAFF
16	TRBV9	-	TRBD2	TRBJ2-1	TGTGCCAGCAGCCCCTGGACTAGCGGGGCCTACAATGAGCAGTTCTTC	CASSPWTSGAYNEQFF
13	TRBV5-1	few	-	TRBJ1-2	TGCGCCAGCAGCAAAATGGTTAACTATGGCTACACCTTC	CASSKMVNYGYTF
15	TRBV6-1	-	TRBD2	TRBJ2-1	TGTGCCAGCAGTTCCCGGGGTAGCGGGAGAGATGAGCAGTTCTTC	CASSSRGSGRDEQFF
9	TRBV6-1	few	-	TRBJ1-2	TGTGCCAGGGGGCCGGGCTACACCTTC	CARGPGYTF
16	TRBV4-2	-	-	TRBJ2-2	TGTGCCAGCAGCCCCCCAACTAGACTGAACACCGGGGAGCTGTTTTTT	CASSPPTRLNTGELFF
16	TRBV11-3	-	-	TRBJ2-2	TGTGCCAGCAGCTTAGCCGGAGGGTTGAACACCGGGGAGCTGTTTTTT	CASSLAGGLNTGELFF
13	TRBV30	-	TRBD2	TRBJ2-2	TGCGCCTGGACCGAGCGGGAGGCCGGGGAGCTGTTTTTT	CAWTEREAGELFF
15	TRBV7-9	-	TRBD1	TRBJ1-4	TGTGCCAGCAGCCCAGCCGGGACAGGGAATGAAAAACTGTTTTTT	CASSPAGTGNEKLFF
14	TRBV12-5	-	TRBD2	TRBJ2-1	TGTGCTAGTGGTCCGCGGGGGAACGTGGGTGAGCAGTTCTTC	CASGPRGNVGEQFF
12	TRBV29-1	-	TRBD1	TRBJ1-1	TGCAGCGTCGACAGGGTCGACACTGAAGCTTTCTTT	CSVDRVDTEAFF
13	TRBV7-2	few	-	TRBJ2-1	TGTGCCAGCAGCATAAATAGAGACCATGAGCAGTTCTTC	CASSINRDHEQFF
16	TRBV11-1	-	TRBD1	TRBJ1-6	TGTGCCAGCAGCGCGGGACAGGGAATCGGAAATTCACCCCTCCACTTT	CASSAGQGIGNSPLHF
13	TRBV28	-	-	TRBJ2-1	TGTGCCAGCAGTCCTCACCCTTACAATGAGCAGTTCTTC	CASSPHPYNEQFF
15	TRBV7-3	once	-	TRBJ2-2	TGTGCCAGCAGCTTAACCGCACTGAACACCGGGGAGCTGTTTTTT	CASSLTALNTGELFF
16	TRBV25-1	-	-	TRBJ1-2	TGTGCCAGCAGTGTGTGGGCCAGTGAAGCTAACTATGGCTACACCTTC	CASSVWASEANYGYTF
15	TRBV4-1	once	-	TRBJ1-1	TGCGCCAGCAGCCGCTCAAGGTACGTGAACACTGAAGCTTTCTTT	CASSRSRYVNTEAFF
14	TRBV28	-	-	TRBJ2-7	TGTGCCAGCAGTTTAGGTGGGAGCCCCTACGAGCAGTACTTC	CASSLGGSPYEQYF
14	TRBV10-2	once	TRBD2	TRBJ2-7	TGCGCCAGCACATGGACTACGCGGGAGGGCGAGCAGTACTTC	CASTWTTREGEQYF
13	TRBV9	-	-	TRBJ2-1	TGTGCCAGCAGCGAAAGCTCCGCCAATGAGCAGTTCTTC	CASSESSANEQFF
13	TRBV15	few	-	TRBJ1-2	TGTGCCACCAGCAGAGAGCTTCAGCATGGCTACACCTTC	CATSRELQHGYTF
13	TRBV7-2	-	-	TRBJ2-1	TGTGCCAGCCGCCGTCTTCGGGGTAATGAGCAGTTCTTC	CASRRLRGNEQFF
15	TRBV28	-	-	TRBJ2-7	TGTGCCAGCAGTTTTCCAGGAACTGCGGGCGACGAGCAGTACTTC	CASSFPGTAGDEQYF
17	TRBV4-2	-	-	TRBJ2-1	TGTGCCAGCAGCCAAGATCAAACCGGGAGTTCCTACAATGAGCAGTTCTTC	CASSQDQTGSSYNEQFF
15	TRBV6-1	-	-	TRBJ2-7	TGTGCCAGCAGTGAAGCGCTTCTGGTAACGAACGAGCAGTACTTC	CASSEALLVTNEQYF
13	TRBV30	-	-	TRBJ1-5	TGTGCCTGGAGTCTTCAAACAGGAGGGACCCAGCATTTT	CAWSLQTGGTQHF
14	TRBV10-3	-	TRBD1	TRBJ1-1	TGTGCCATCAGCGCGGGACAGTGGAACACTGAAGCTTTCTTT	CAISAGQWNTEAFF
13	TRBV30	-	-	TRBJ1-1	TGTGCCTGGAGTACAGGGATGAACACTGAAGCTTTCTTT	CAWSTGMNTEAFF
15	TRBV11-3	-	-	TRBJ2-2	TGTGCCAGCAGCCCCAGCAGGGGGGAGAGCGGGGAGCTGTTTTTT	CASSPSRGESGELFF
14	TRBV6-5	-	-	TRBJ1-2	TGTGCCAGCAGACCACAGGCCGGCAGTTTTGGCTACACCTTC	CASRPQAGSFGYTF
16	TRBV18	-	TRBD1	TRBJ1-4	TGTGCCAGCTCACCACTAGGGACAGGGGGCCGAGAAAAACTGTTTTTT	CASSPLGTGGREKLFF
16	TRBV30	-	-	TRBJ2-5	TGTGCCTGGAGTGTAGGGGGTGGCGGGGGACAAGAGACCCAGTACTTC	CAWSVGGGGGQETQYF
13	TRBV5-1	-	-	TRBJ1-2	TGCGCCAGCAGTGTCAGTTTGGACTATGGCTACACCTTC	CASSVSLDYGYTF
16	TRBV18	-	-	TRBJ2-1	TGTGCCAGCTCACCACCCGTGGGTCTCTCCTACAATGAGCAGTTCTTC	CASSPPVGLSYNEQFF
13	TRBV15	-	-	TRBJ1-1	TGTGCCACCAGCAGGGCCCTGGACACTGAAGCTTTCTTT	CATSRALDTEAFF
15	TRBV19	-	-	TRBJ2-1	TGTGCCAGTAGTGAAGGATCCCTTGACAGTAATCAGCAGTTCTTC	CASSEGSLDSNQQFF
17	TRBV28	-	TRBD2	TRBJ2-7	TGTGCCAGCAGTTCTGAACAGGGACTAGCGGGATCTAACGAGCAGTACTTC	CASSSEQGLAGSNEQYF
14	TRBV5-1	-	TRBD1	TRBJ1-1	TGCGCCAGCAGCTCTGGACAGGGTCGAACTGAAGCTTTCTTT	CASSSGQGRTEAFF
16	TRBV7-2	-	TRBD1	TRBJ2-7	TGTGCCAGCAGCGTCGGACAGGCCTCCAGATCCTACGAGCAGTACTTC	CASSVGQASRSYEQYF
16	TRBV5-1	once	-	TRBJ2-1	TGCGCCAGCAGCCGTCTAACGGGTCTTATCGACAATGAGCAGTTCTTC	CASSRLTGLIDNEQFF
17	TRBV7-2	-	TRBD2	TRBJ2-7	TGTGCCAGCAGCTTAGGGCCCCTCTTCGGGAGGGAGTACGAGCAGTACTTC	CASSLGPLFGREYEQYF
16	TRBV5-5	-	TRBD1	TRBJ1-1	TGTGCCAGCAGCTTGGCCCCGGGACAGGGAAACACTGAAGCTTTCTTT	CASSLAPGQGNTEAFF
17	TRBV5-5	-	TRBD1	TRBJ2-5	TGTGCCAGCAGCTTGGGGACAGGGGGCTTTATGGTGGAGACCCAGTACTTC	CASSLGTGGFMVETQYF
15	TRBV11-2	few	TRBD2	TRBJ2-5	TGTGCCAGCAGCCGGAGTCTAGCGGGGGTAGAGACCCAGTACTTC	CASSRSLAGVETQYF
16	TRBV18	-	TRBD1	TRBJ1-1	TGTGCCAGCTCACCACCGACAGGGGGCTTGTACACTGAAGCTTTCTTT	CASSPPTGGLYTEAFF